This is a list of T cell receptor beta chains from one sample in a study of response to subunit inactivated influenza vaccine. Via MiXCR, TCRdb re-called the RT-PCR reads, giving one row per CDR3 protein. Here the sample spans about 570,000 distinct CDR3 sequences, around 11% being singletons. This same sample was also taken into another study, of T cells expressing NK-cell markers.

The specimen comprised PBMCs from blood, sampled on the day of vaccination. The source is a man aged 50-60 years who received an inactivated influenza vaccine. The CDR3 runs from the conserved cysteine through the conserved F or W. D genes are given only for firm matches. The size of a clone is reported for some rows only, either as once, few or many, or as a class for expanded clones.

clone size,D gene,V gene,J gene,CDR3 protein,CDR3 DNA
NA,NA,TRBV20-1,TRBJ1-2,CSARDTRGEMGGYTF,TGCAGTGCTAGAGATACTAGAGGGGAAATGGGTGGCTACACCTTC
few,TRBD1,TRBV20-1,TRBJ2-5,CSAMGQTLETQYF,TGCAGTGCTATGGGACAGACTCTGGAGACCCAGTACTTC
NA,TRBD1,TRBV6-1,TRBJ2-7,CASKVAPGQGPYEQYF,TGTGCCAGCAAAGTAGCCCCGGGACAGGGGCCCTACGAGCAGTACTTC
NA,TRBD1,TRBV7-9,TRBJ1-1,CASSSYRGNTEAFF,TGTGCCAGCAGCTCGTACAGGGGGAACACTGAAGCTTTCTTT
few,NA,TRBV2,TRBJ2-3,CASSSRASADTQYF,TGTGCCAGCAGTTCCCGGGCCAGCGCAGATACGCAGTATTTT
few,TRBD2,TRBV20-1,TRBJ2-7,CSASSLAGDTYEQYF,TGCAGTGCTAGTTCGCTAGCGGGAGACACCTACGAGCAGTACTTC
few,NA,TRBV7-8,TRBJ2-1,CASSLSRREGARYF,TGTGCCAGCAGCTTAAGTCGTCGCGAGGGCGCACGTTACTTC
many,TRBD1,TRBV4-3,TRBJ2-3,CASSQRTGPTDTQYF,TGCGCCAGCAGCCAAAGGACAGGGCCCACAGATACGCAGTATTTT
few,NA,TRBV11-2,TRBJ2-7,CASSLEVGAYPYEQYF,TGTGCCAGCAGCTTAGAGGTCGGGGCCTACCCCTACGAGCAGTACTTC
NA,TRBD2,TRBV5-1,TRBJ2-7,CASSLEWRESSYEQYF,TGCGCCAGCAGCTTGGAATGGCGGGAGAGCTCCTACGAGCAGTACTTC
few,TRBD1,TRBV18,TRBJ2-1,CASSPVGTGVNEQFF,TGTGCCAGCTCCCCGGTCGGGACAGGGGTCAATGAGCAGTTCTTC
many,NA,TRBV5-6,TRBJ2-5,CASSFVETQYF,TGTGCCAGCAGTTTTGTGGAGACCCAGTACTTC
few,TRBD2,TRBV4-2,TRBJ2-7,CASSQGLAGVDEQYF,TGTGCCAGCAGCCAAGGACTAGCGGGAGTCGACGAGCAGTACTTC
few,NA,TRBV10-3,TRBJ1-1,CAISDPGRENTEAFF,TGTGCCATCAGTGACCCTGGGAGGGAGAACACTGAAGCTTTCTTT
few,NA,TRBV10-3,TRBJ2-2,CAIRPNTGELFF,TGTGCCATCAGACCCAACACCGGGGAGCTGTTTTTT
NA,NA,TRBV3-1,TRBJ1-2,CASSTPGRLSSYTF,TGTGCCAGCAGCACCCCGGGACGGCTTTCAAGCTACACCTTC
few,NA,TRBV5-1,TRBJ2-1,CASSSILTSYNEQFF,TGCGCCAGCAGCTCTATCCTTACCTCCTACAATGAGCAGTTCTTC
NA,TRBD2,TRBV12-3/TRBV12-4,TRBJ2-7,CASRYGTSGSYEQYF,TGTGCCAGCAGGTACGGGACTAGCGGGAGCTACGAGCAGTACTTC
few,NA,TRBV29-1,TRBJ2-7,CSVKAMGEQYF,TGCAGCGTTAAGGCGATGGGCGAGCAGTACTTC
few,NA,TRBV2,TRBJ2-5,CASSDWDTETQYF,TGTGCCAGCAGTGATTGGGACACGGAGACCCAGTACTTC
NA,TRBD1,TRBV7-7,TRBJ2-2,CASSQGASGELFF,TGTGCCAGCAGCCAGGGGGCTAGCGGGGAGCTGTTTTTT
few,NA,TRBV20-1,TRBJ2-7,CSARKAGQGTEQYF,TGCAGTGCTCGAAAGGCAGGGCAGGGAACCGAGCAGTACTTC
few,NA,TRBV29-1,TRBJ2-3,CSVQGQRTDTQYF,TGCAGCGTTCAGGGACAACGCACAGATACGCAGTATTTT
NA,NA,TRBV27,TRBJ2-1,CASSSRAPGNEQFF,TGTGCCAGCAGTTCCCGGGCCCCGGGGAATGAGCAGTTCTTC
NA,TRBD2,TRBV20-1,TRBJ2-1,CSARDGTSGEQFF,TGCAGTGCTAGAGATGGGACTAGCGGTGAGCAGTTCTTC
NA,NA,TRBV5-1,TRBJ1-1,CASSLAWGGNEAFF,TGCGCCAGCAGCTTGGCCTGGGGGGGCAATGAAGCTTTCTTT
NA,NA,TRBV6-2/TRBV6-3,TRBJ2-3,CASSSIMDGVTDTQYF,TGTGCCAGCAGTTCCATAATGGATGGGGTGACAGATACGCAGTATTTT
NA,NA,TRBV5-1,TRBJ2-1,CASSLTPGSYNEQFF,TGCGCCAGCAGCTTGACACCGGGGAGCTACAATGAGCAGTTCTTC
NA,TRBD2,TRBV29-1,TRBJ2-7,CSVEGTSGKYEQYF,TGCAGCGTTGAAGGGACTAGCGGGAAATACGAGCAGTACTTC
few,NA,TRBV5-1,TRBJ2-7,CASSPEGSGLSYEQYF,TGCGCCAGCAGCCCGGAGGGTTCGGGGTTGTCCTACGAGCAGTACTTC
NA,NA,TRBV2,TRBJ2-5,CASRWVGGQETQYF,TGTGCCAGCCGGTGGGTGGGGGGCCAAGAGACCCAGTACTTC
NA,NA,TRBV7-9,TRBJ1-1,CASSLAHLEAFF,TGTGCCAGCAGCTTAGCACACCTGGAGGCTTTCTTT
NA,NA,TRBV2,TRBJ2-1,CASSEAGRYNEQFF,TGTGCCAGCAGTGAAGCGGGAAGGTACAATGAGCAGTTCTTC
many,NA,TRBV4-3,TRBJ2-4,CASSQGTVSLAKNIQYF,TGCGCCAGCAGCCAAGGCACAGTGTCTCTAGCCAAAAACATTCAGTACTTC
NA,TRBD2,TRBV2,TRBJ2-7,CAQQALAGGEQYF,TGTGCCCAGCAAGCCCTAGCGGGGGGAGAGCAGTACTTC
many,TRBD2,TRBV5-1,TRBJ2-5,CASSLGSSGEETQYF,TGCGCCAGCAGCTTGGGGTCTAGCGGTGAAGAGACCCAGTACTTC